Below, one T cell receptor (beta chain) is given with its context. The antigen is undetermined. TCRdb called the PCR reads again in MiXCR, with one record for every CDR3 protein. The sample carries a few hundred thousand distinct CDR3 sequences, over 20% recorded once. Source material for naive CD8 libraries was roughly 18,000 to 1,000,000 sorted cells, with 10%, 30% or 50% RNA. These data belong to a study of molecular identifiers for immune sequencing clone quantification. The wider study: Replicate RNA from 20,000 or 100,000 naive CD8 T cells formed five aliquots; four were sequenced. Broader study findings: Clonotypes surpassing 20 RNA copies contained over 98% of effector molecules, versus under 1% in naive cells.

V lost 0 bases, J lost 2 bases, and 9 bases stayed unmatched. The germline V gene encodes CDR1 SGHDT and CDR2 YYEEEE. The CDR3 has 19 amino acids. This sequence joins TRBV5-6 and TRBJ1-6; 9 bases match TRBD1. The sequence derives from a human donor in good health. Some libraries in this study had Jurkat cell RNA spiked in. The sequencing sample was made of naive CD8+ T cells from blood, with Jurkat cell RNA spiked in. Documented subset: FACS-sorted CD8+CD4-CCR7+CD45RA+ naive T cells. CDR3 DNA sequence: TGTGCCAGCAGCTTGGAGCCGGGACAGGGACTAACCTATAATTCACCCCTCCACTTT. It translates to CASSLEPGQGLTYNSPLHF. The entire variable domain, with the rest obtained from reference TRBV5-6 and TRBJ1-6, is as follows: DAGVTQSPTHLIKTRGQQVTLRCSPKSGHDTVSWYQQALGQGPQFIFQYYEEEERQRGNFPDRFSGHQFPNYSSELNVNALLLGDSALYLCASSLEPGQGLTYNSPLHFGNGTRLTVT.